Listed below are T cell receptor beta chains from one sample, sequenced in a study of regulatory T cells in long-lasting Graves disease. TCRdb passed the multiplex PCR reads through MiXCR, listing each CDR3 protein once. The sample includes approximately 310,000 distinct CDR3 sequences, more than 15% of them seen just once. The specimen comprised peripheral blood mononuclear cells (PBMCs), sampled at new diagnosis, from a patient treated with antithyroid drugs. The receptors were sampled from a female donor with Graves disease. Each CDR3 is given with its conserved first and last residue. The D gene is left open where the match is weak. Clone size appears in some rows only: once, few, many, or a class for an expanded clone.

j_call v_call d_call clone_size cdr3_nt cdr3_aa
TRBJ2-7 TRBV28 NA many TGTGCCAGCAGTTTGGTCTCTTTAACTAGAACCTACGAGCAGTACTTC CASSLVSLTRTYEQYF
TRBJ1-1 TRBV7-2 NA NA TGTGCCAGCAGCTTTATTCCCGACAGGAACACTGAAGCTTTCTTT CASSFIPDRNTEAFF
TRBJ2-2 TRBV9 NA many TGTGCCAGCAGCGTATCTTCCCAGGGCGGCACCGGGGAGCTGTTTTTT CASSVSSQGGTGELFF
TRBJ1-1 TRBV30 TRBD1 many TGTGCCTGGAGGCGACAGGGGGGAACTGAAGCTTTCTTT CAWRRQGGTEAFF
TRBJ2-1 TRBV6-5 NA few TGTGCCAGCAGTTCCCAAGAGGCGGGGAGCTCCTACAATGAGCAGTTCTTC CASSSQEAGSSYNEQFF
TRBJ2-2 TRBV28 NA NA TGTGCCAGCAGAGTCTTTCGAGACACCGGGGAGCTGTTTTTT CASRVFRDTGELFF
TRBJ1-1 TRBV12-3/TRBV12-4 NA once TGTGCCAGCACCCTTACAGGCTTGGACACTGAAGCTTTCTTT CASTLTGLDTEAFF
TRBJ2-3 TRBV3-1 NA many TGTGCCAGCAGCCAAGACACAGATACGCAGTATTTT CASSQDTDTQYF
TRBJ2-7 TRBV2 NA NA TGTGCCAGCAGTGAGGACACGGCGGCGAGCAAGTACTTC CASSEDTAASKYF
TRBJ1-1 TRBV7-2 TRBD1 NA TGTGCCAGCAGCCCCCGGACAGGGGGCTACACTGAAGCTTTCTTT CASSPRTGGYTEAFF
TRBJ2-3 TRBV5-1 NA many TGTGCCAGCAGCCTCGCCACAGATACGCAGTATTTT CASSLATDTQYF
TRBJ2-1 TRBV9 NA many TGTGCCAGCAGCGTAGGGCAGGACCTCTACAATGAGCAGTTCTTC CASSVGQDLYNEQFF
TRBJ1-2 TRBV28 TRBD1 many TGTGCCAGCAGTTTCCTGGACAGGAAGCCCCACTATGGCTACACCTTC CASSFLDRKPHYGYTF
TRBJ2-1 TRBV6-1 NA many TGTGCCAGCACATCGCAAGAGGCGAGCTCCAATGAGCAGTTCTTC CASTSQEASSNEQFF
TRBJ2-3 TRBV9 NA many TGTGCCAGCAGCGGGGGGGCGGATCCCGGCGCAGATACGCAGTATTTT CASSGGADPGADTQYF
TRBJ1-2 TRBV30 NA NA TGTGCCTGGAGTCGACAGAACTATGGCTACACCTTC CAWSRQNYGYTF
TRBJ2-1 TRBV27 NA many TGTGCCACCTCTGAAGGGGGAGGAGGGTATGATGAGCAGTTCTTC CATSEGGGGYDEQFF
TRBJ2-4 TRBV9 NA NA TGTGCCAGCAGCGTAGAGGCAGGGAGCGAAAACATTCAGTACTTC CASSVEAGSENIQYF
TRBJ2-1 TRBV28 NA NA TGTGCCAGTAGAGAACCTAGCGTACTCCCTCTACTCTCCTACAATGAGCAGTTCTTC CASREPSVLPLLSYNEQFF
TRBJ2-3 TRBV7-9 TRBD2 few TGTGCCAGCAGCTCGCTGGGGGCAGCGGGAGATGAGACAGATACGCAGTATTTT CASSSLGAAGDETDTQYF
TRBJ1-2 TRBV15 TRBD1 many TGTGCCACCAGCAGAACCGGGACAGGGCCCTATGGCTACACCTTC CATSRTGTGPYGYTF
TRBJ2-2 TRBV11-3 NA many TGTGCCAGCAGGGGGCATCTACTAGCCGGGGAGCTGTTTTTT CASRGHLLAGELFF
TRBJ1-2 TRBV6-5 NA many TGTGCCAGCAGTTACTCGGTGCGTGGGGCTGCCAACTATGGCTACACCTTC CASSYSVRGAANYGYTF
TRBJ2-3 TRBV7-2 NA few TGTGCCAGCAGCTTACCTCGGGTCTTAGCTAGCACAGATACGCAGTATTTT CASSLPRVLASTDTQYF
TRBJ2-1 TRBV29-1 NA many TGCAGCGGAGTCCGGAGCTCCTACAATGAGCAGTTCTTC CSGVRSSYNEQFF
TRBJ2-1 TRBV6-5 TRBD2 NA TGTGCCAGCAGTTACTCGGGACTAGCGTCGGGTGAGCAGTTCTTC CASSYSGLASGEQFF
TRBJ1-1 TRBV7-9 NA NA TGTGCCAGCAGCTCAACCTATTTCCCGACTGAAGCTTTCTTT CASSSTYFPTEAFF
TRBJ1-5 TRBV20-1 NA NA TGCAGTGCTAGCCTAGGACACCCAAATCAGCCCCAGCATTTT CSASLGHPNQPQHF
TRBJ2-3 TRBV6-1 TRBD1 many TGTGCCAGCACCCAAGGGGGCTTTCTCACAGATACGCAGTATTTT CASTQGGFLTDTQYF
TRBJ2-1 TRBV7-3 NA many TGTGCCAGCAGCTTATTCTCAGGGGACAATGAGCAGTTCTTC CASSLFSGDNEQFF
TRBJ1-4 TRBV19 NA many TGTGCCAGTAGTATAGGTCCTTGGCTGTTTTTT CASSIGPWLFF
TRBJ1-1 TRBV12-3/TRBV12-4 TRBD1 few TGTGCCAGCAGCCAAAATACAGGGGACACTGAAGCTTTCTTT CASSQNTGDTEAFF
TRBJ2-2 TRBV6-1 TRBD2 NA TGTGCCAGCACCCCCCCGGGAGGCGCGAACACCGGGGAGCTGTTTTTT CASTPPGGANTGELFF
TRBJ1-1 TRBV20-1 NA NA TGCAGTGCCCGGGACCTCGGATTGAACACTGAAGCTTTCTTT CSARDLGLNTEAFF
TRBJ2-7 TRBV2 TRBD1 many TGTGCCAGCAGACAGGGGGCGTCCTACGAGCAGTACTTC CASRQGASYEQYF
TRBJ2-1 TRBV12-3/TRBV12-4 NA many TGTGCCAGCACCAAGACAGACACCCTCTACAATGAGCAGTTCTTC CASTKTDTLYNEQFF
TRBJ1-1 TRBV29-1 NA many TGCAGCGCGGACATGAGGAACACTGAAGCTTTCTTT CSADMRNTEAFF
TRBJ2-7 TRBV20-1 NA many TGCAGTGCTAGGGGTAGCGCCTCCTACGAGCAGTACTTC CSARGSASYEQYF
TRBJ2-1 TRBV2 TRBD2 many TGTGCCAGCAGTGAGAGTCTAGCGGGAGAGGCCCACAATGAGCAGTTCTTC CASSESLAGEAHNEQFF
TRBJ1-5 TRBV28 NA many TGTGCCAGCAGTGTCAGGGGAATTCAGCCCCAGCATTTT CASSVRGIQPQHF
TRBJ2-1 TRBV28 TRBD2 many TGTGCCAGCAGTCAGACTAGCGGCACCTACAATGAGCAGTTCTTC CASSQTSGTYNEQFF
TRBJ2-3 TRBV12-3/TRBV12-4 NA many TGTGCCAGCAGTTTCCTAAGGTCAGATACGCAGTATTTT CASSFLRSDTQYF
TRBJ2-1 TRBV29-1 NA few TGCAGCGTGGACCCTTCAGGTTTATACAATGAGCAGTTCTTC CSVDPSGLYNEQFF
TRBJ1-1 TRBV24-1 NA many TGTGCCACCAATCCCGCGAGAATGGGTGCGTCTGAAGCTTTCTTT CATNPARMGASEAFF
TRBJ1-2 TRBV27 TRBD1 many TGTGCCAGCAGTTTAGTCCGGGACAGGGAAGACTATGGCTACACCTTC CASSLVRDREDYGYTF
TRBJ1-1 TRBV10-3 NA NA TGTGCCATCAGTGAGTCCGCGGGGGGCCTAGCGGTGAACACTGAAGCTTTCTTT CAISESAGGLAVNTEAFF